This T cell receptor beta chain was identified during a study of cytomegalovirus exposure and HLA in healthy donors (TCRdb year 2017). With regard to the full study: According to an earlier analysis of several hundred of the donors, about 179 million T cells yielded some 120 million unique TCR beta sequences and about 300 Gb of sequence data. The study profiled the T cell repertoires of hundreds of subjects by immunosequencing and related them to cytomegalovirus serostatus. The study aimed to test whether signatures of past pathogen exposure could be identified by cataloging public T cell receptors. Every repertoire in the discovery cohort had been generated on one and the same sequencing platform. Among under 450 genotyped donors of the cohort, an average of 235,054 unique TCR beta nucleotide sequences were sequenced per donor, around 18% of them non-productive. To decide whether each TCR beta V gene segment behaved as functional or pseudogenic, an earlier analysis of approximately 590 of the donors relied on high-throughput TCR beta sequencing. Genome-wide SNP genotypes for about three fifths of the roughly 700 donors were used in a later genetic analysis, which treated that subset as a discovery cohort. The later analysis used no new phenotypic data to find candidate immune exposures, relying instead on TCR beta sequences and their occurrence across donors. About 320 gigabases of sequencing data and roughly 90 million unique TCR sequences were included in an early release covering around 600 HLA-typed donors. Class I and class II HLA loci were covered by the typing at four-digit resolution. Roughly five DR-DQ haplotypes were handled as single units for association and clustering, since linkage in the cohort was strong. To predict cytomegalovirus infection status, the study brought together high-throughput TCR immunosequencing, statistical association of individual TCRs with disease status, and machine learning. Of the roughly 390 genotyped donors, approximately 83% fell in the genetic ancestry cluster associated with self-reported Caucasian donors. In addition to the first cohort of approximately 650 subjects, a separate validation cohort of about 120 different subjects was used. To study patterns of TCR occurrence, a later analysis re-analyzed previously published TCR beta repertoires from 500 to 850 donors and added high-resolution HLA genotyping. Alongside the repertoire data, information on donor age, sex, ethnicity and CMV serostatus was compiled. Typing coverage differed by locus: A, B, C, DRB1 and DQB1 were typed in about 620-630 donors, DQA1 in 522, DPA1 in 600 to 610, and DPB1 in just under 480. The paper's findings and limits, for the study overall: CMV serostatus was the only immune exposure information available for the cohort. An earlier analysis of approximately 540 of the donors showed that most TCR beta V segments appeared in productive rearrangements either about 87% or about 30% of the time, which broadly matched IMGT annotations. In a later analysis, TCR association rates were found to vary across HLA loci, with the most associated TCRs seen for DRB1 alleles and the fewest for HLA-C alleles. Because some donors lacked HLA typing at each locus, the association tests relied only on the typed subset. The sequencing pipeline was judged likely to have produced a cluster of highly shared sequence variants as a technical artifact. Three of the identified cytomegalovirus-associated TCR beta chains were confirmed in vitro to be specific for cytomegalovirus antigens. In a later analysis, several top co-occurrence clusters were reported to appear linked to parvovirus B19, influenza, CMV and Epstein-Barr virus. Most CMV-associated TCR beta chains appeared to be HLA-restricted in a later analysis, and the HLA associations seemed to be driven largely by CMV exposure. In a later analysis, HLA-associated TCR beta chains were found to be more clonally expanded and to have lower generation probabilities than equally common non-associated chains. It was suggested by the authors that the approach could potentially be generalized to other disease states and immunological phenotypes. Most TCR sequences were observed very rarely across donors, whereas some public TCRs were present in many individuals. Some IMGT-functional V segments, including TRBV6-2 and TRBV6-3, could not be distinguished by the 87-base-pair reads and were therefore excluded. Because counts were too low, seventeen rarely observed V segments, including chromosome 9 orphons, were left out of the earlier analysis of 500 to 650 of the donors. Correlated functional status among segregating V segments might reflect linkage disequilibrium, but an unknown experimental factor could not be ruled out. Presence/absence analyses assumed roughly uniform sequencing depth across donors, an assumption that may not hold. V-gene and J-gene trimming of TCR beta chains was associated with a missense DCLRE1C variant in a later genetic analysis, and the association was replicated in an independent cohort. The cohort was sequenced for TCR beta chains only, and without alpha or paired-chain data the features that could be detected were limited. At a false discovery rate of 0.05, a later analysis linked under 20,000 TCR beta sequences to specific HLA alleles. The classifier was reported to diagnose cytomegalovirus status with high specificity and sensitivity in both the original and validation cohorts. A further reported finding was that TCR beta sequences accurately predicted the HLA-A and HLA-B alleles for most subjects in the first cohort. A later genetic analysis reported fewer N-insertions in productive TCRs among donors in an Asian-associated ancestry cluster than the 666-donor mean. Strong co-occurrence of HLA alleles, especially DR and DQ, made assigning TCR associations to individual alleles difficult. A total of fewer than 200 TCR beta chains were listed by the study as associated with cytomegalovirus.

Concerning this clone: Its binding antigen is unknown. Base qualities are missing; no much larger clone stands one base away.

Libraries were constructed by the immunoSEQ multiplex PCR assay. A mixture of 60 forward primers for TCR Vbeta segments and 13 reverse primers for TCR Jbeta segments was used in the multiplex PCR. A multiplex PCR assay on genomic DNA amplified the CDR3 region of rearranged TCR beta genes. The amplified TCR beta libraries were sequenced on the Illumina HiSeq System as 87-base-pair reads. Per the source publication's procedure: In a later analysis, some 80 million unique TCR beta chains were counted across the 500 to 850 repertoires, and about 9.9 million of these chains were shared by at least two donors. Raw reads were error-corrected and collapsed into unique sequences with a nearest-neighbor algorithm that merged closely related sequences to remove PCR and sequencing errors. Alignment of CDR3 sequences to IMGT reference sequences was used to assign V, D and J gene segments. For a sequence to be retained, a match of at least six nucleotides to both a V gene segment and a J gene segment was required. A rearrangement counted as productive if the CDR3 had no stop codons and remained in frame with V and J, and every other rearrangement counted as non-productive. Following IMGT convention, CDR3 was defined as the stretch from the second conserved V-encoded cysteine to the conserved J-encoded phenylalanine. The earlier analysis of roughly 590 of the donors excluded sequences that lacked an unambiguous match to a single V gene segment. An earlier analysis of about 600 of the donors called V segments functional above 56.7% productive rearrangements and segregating when the between-donor standard deviation exceeded 5%. A statistical classification framework was developed to diagnose cytomegalovirus status using the catalog of TCR beta chain sequences. A later analysis assigned V and J genes by comparing TCR nucleotide sequences with IMGT/GENE-DB human TR gene sequences. The TCRdist pipeline was used in a later analysis to assign CDR3 sequences and most-parsimonious VDJ recombination scenarios. In a later analysis, each TCR beta chain was defined by its CDR3 amino acid sequence together with its V-gene family, and reads without a unique V-gene family were excluded. In a later analysis, nearly 600 highly shared, low-generation-probability nucleotide sequences were removed to address suspected cross-contamination and a sequencing artifact. For each public chain, a later analysis derived a clonal expansion index from normalized ranks of inferred template counts within each repertoire. Generation probabilities in a later analysis came from a VDJ recombination model fitted to out-of-frame rearrangements, and those results were checked against IGoR. In a later analysis, hypergeometric tests were used to score TCR-TCR, TCR-HLA and TCR-CMV co-occurrence, with a repertoire-size bias correction applied to TCR pairs. False discovery rates were estimated in a later analysis by permuting HLA or CMV assignments 20 times. A later analysis grouped co-occurring TCRs with DBSCAN, adding TCRdist sequence similarity when clustering within HLA-allele-positive subsets. For co-occurrence clustering, repertoires with fewer than 30,000 or more than 120,000 public chains were excluded, along with 4 to 6 repertoires with anomalous nucleotide sharing. TCRdb limited this immuneACCESS table to in-frame rearrangements with V and J called. A share of clones is missing; checked studies link under half to unresolved V genes, and the rest is unexplained. The V and J calls and clone size are taken from that table; D and trimming were inferred from the DNA. The sample table lists approximately 84,000 clones, around 80% of them with a count of one. The ten most abundant clones make up approximately 2.7% of the sample.

Reading from cysteine to phenylalanine, the CDR3 counts 18 amino acids. Of the read, only the CDR3 DNA is kept; its 54 bases are in frame from base 1. In the germline V gene, CDR1 corresponds to SGHDT and CDR2 to YYEEEE. Deletion took 0 bases off V and 0 bases off J, with a span of 16 bases between the germline ends. In total, roughly 670 healthy bone marrow donors made up the cohort. All cohort members were sampled while nominally healthy, although unrecorded immune exposures were likely present. The donor tested CMV seropositive, placing the donor among the approximately 290 seropositive members of the cohort. Each donor provided a peripheral blood sample, and peripheral blood mononuclear cells were used for TCR beta sequencing. The Qiagen DNeasy Blood Extraction Kit was used to extract genomic DNA from the blood cell samples.

The specimen sequenced was PBMCs. The chain employs TRBV5-6 and TRBJ2-1; matching of 7 bases hints at TRBD2 as the D gene. The source of this sequence is a male donor in good health and CMV-seropositive. The nucleotides are TGTGCCAGCAGCTTGGACCGGGCGGGGGCCAGCTCCTACAATGAGCAGTTCTTC. It specifies CASSLDRAGASSYNEQFF.